These 23 T cell receptor beta chains were sequenced from one sample in a study of cytomegalovirus exposure and HLA in healthy donors. Use of 60 Vbeta and 13 Jbeta primers characterized the PCR. Sequencing used immunoSEQ multiplex PCR; TCRdb keeps in-frame clones, though not all of them. The sample lists approximately 150,000 clones; about 70% were seen once. Sequenced input: PBMCs. The receptors here all came from a man aged 25-45 years in good health and CMV-seropositive.

V and J are TRBV27 and TRBJ2-5, with D unresolved. The J call may be mistaken, given a closer DNA end match to TRBJ2-7. The CDR3 contains 13 residues. Germline loops: CDR1 MNHEY, CDR2 SMNVEV (reference sequence). The CDR3, as DNA: TGTGCCAGCAGTCCGATTTCGAACCTCGAGCAGTACTTC. Residues: CASSPISNLEQYF.

This clone came up once. The chain recombines TRBV14 with TRBJ2-6, with no clear D. The CDR3 loop spans 15 amino acids. The V and J ends lost 1 base and 0 bases respectively, with 4 bases between them. CDR1 SGHDN and CDR2 FVKESK come from the germline V gene. The CDR3 region is CASSQVASGANVLTF. As DNA, the CDR3 is TGTGCCAGCAGCCAAGTGGCCTCTGGGGCCAACGTCCTGACTTTC.

This sequence joins TRBV4-1 and TRBJ2-1; D is possibly TRBD1 (5 bases). The CDR3 is 16 residues long. Germline CDR1 is MGHRA and CDR2 is YSYEKL. V was trimmed by 3 bases and J by 4 bases, leaving 16 bases between them. CDR3 amino acids: CASSQLRGSFYNEQFF. CDR3 nucleotides: TGCGCCAGCAGCCAGCTTAGGGGATCGTTTTACAATGAGCAGTTCTTC.

The chain joins TRBV6-1 to TRBJ1-5; D might be TRBD1 (5 bases). CDR3 length: 16 residues. The germline V and J ends were trimmed by 1 base and 0 bases, with 10 bases remaining between them. Looked up from germline, CDR1 is MNHNS and CDR2 is SASEGT. In DNA form, the CDR3 reads TGTGCCAGCAGTGAAGTAGGGGTTTATAGCAATCAGCCCCAGCATTTT. Amino acids: CASSEVGVYSNQPQHF.

This clone was seen a few times. The sample holds other DNA sequences that translate to the same CDR3. The V call is TRBV7-8, the J call TRBJ2-7; D is possibly TRBD1 (6 bases). Germline CDR1 SGHVS, CDR2 FQNEAQ. Trimming shortened V by 5 bases and J by 1 base, and 9 bases separated the two germline ends. The CDR3 is 13 amino acids. CDR3 sequence reads: CASSLDRSYEQYF. CDR3 nucleotide sequence: TGTGCCAGCAGCCTCGACAGGTCCTACGAGCAGTACTTC.

This clone has only one observation. This chain connects TRBV5-1 to TRBJ1-1; 9 nucleotides agree with TRBD1. In germline, CDR1 is SGHRS, CDR2 YFSETQ. J lost 1 base, V lost 0 bases, and 10 bases had no gene match. The CDR3 runs 18 residues. The CDR3 coding sequence is TGCGCCAGCAGCTTGGGAACAGGGGGCTCGAAAACGAACACTGAAGCTTTCTTT. It codes for CASSLGTGGSKTNTEAFF.

This chain joins TRBV21-1 and TRBJ1-6. TRBV21-1 is an annotated pseudogene. This CDR3 spans 20 amino acids. Written as DNA, the CDR3 is TGTGCCAGCAGCAAAAAGGCGGGGAGGGAGGGATTTTTGAGGAATTCACCCCTCCACTTT. It codes for CASSKKAGREGFLRNSPLHF.

The chain employs TRBV28 and TRBJ1-5, with unresolved D. The CDR3 length is 17 residues. V lost 4 bases and J 2 bases, leaving 18 bases between the germline ends. Germline CDR1 reads MDHEN; CDR2 reads SYDVKM. The CDR3 region has the DNA TGTGCCAGCAGTTACTCAGCGGAGCAGGTAGGCAATCAGCCCCAGCATTTT. It yields the protein CASSYSAEQVGNQPQHF.

This chain's CDR3 is CASGPGDHSYEQYF. Written as DNA, the CDR3 is TGTGCCAGCGGTCCGGGTGACCACTCCTACGAGCAGTACTTC. The chain joins TRBV7-2 to TRBJ2-7; no reliable D call. With 8 bases removed from V and 0 bases from J, the gap between germline ends came to 14 bases. Germline V gene sequence: CDR1 SGHTA, CDR2 FQGNSA. The length of the CDR3 is 14 residues.

V usage is TRBV9 and J usage is TRBJ2-2; 10 bases fit TRBD2. CDR1 SGDLS and CDR2 YYNGEE come from the germline V gene. V was clipped by 1 base and J by 2 bases; unmatched bases: 2. The length of the CDR3 is 16 residues. CDR3 bases: TGTGCCAGCAGCGTACAGCGGGAGGGTAACACCGGGGAGCTGTTTTTT. Translating it yields CASSVQREGNTGELFF.

The rearrangement joins TRBV7-2 to TRBJ2-1; 14 bases are shared with TRBD2. CDR3 length equals 16 residues. After removal of 7 bases from V and 5 bases from J, the junction contained 7 bases not matched to a gene. Germline lookup yields CDR1 SGHTA and CDR2 FQGNSA. The CDR3 coding sequence is TGTGCCAGCATCCGACTAGCGGGAGGGCCAGACAATGAGCAGTTCTTC. Its protein is CASIRLAGGPDNEQFF.

This clone was detected a few times. This chain joins TRBV5-1 and TRBJ1-1; 8 bases line up with TRBD1. J was trimmed by 1 base and V by 8 bases; bases with no gene match: 10. The CDR3 contains 15 residues. CDR1 is SGHRS, CDR2 YFSETQ, per germline. The CDR3 coding sequence is TGCGCCAGTCTTGAGACAGGGGTATCGAACACTGAAGCTTTCTTT. Protein sequence: CASLETGVSNTEAFF.

Turning to this clone: The junction and the germline gene differ at one end; a read error may be behind it. This rearrangement joins TRBV5-1 to TRBJ2-7, with D possibly being TRBD2 (6 bases). The V gene's germline CDR1 is SGHRS and CDR2 YFSETQ. CDR3 length: 13 amino acids. The chain's CDR3 is CASSLDGGAGQSF. CDR3 sequence (DNA): TGCGCCAGCAGCTTGGATGGGGGTGCGGGGCAGTCCTTC.

This clone is a singleton in its sample. This sequence joins TRBV6-5 and TRBJ1-2; unclear D gene. CDR3 length equals 12 residues. Trimming removed 1 base from V and 8 bases from J, with 8 bases in between. Germline V gene sequence: CDR1 MNHEY, CDR2 SVGAGI. CDR3 residues: CASSYLTGGYTF. The CDR3 DNA reads as TGTGCCAGCAGTTACTTGACGGGAGGCTACACCTTC.

The V and J genes are TRBV6-5 and TRBJ1-1, with D tentatively TRBD1 (6 bases). The germline gives CDR1 MNHEY, CDR2 SVGAGI. The CDR3 extends over 13 amino acids. V dropped 7 bases and J dropped 2 bases, with 11 bases sitting between them. CDR3 residues: CASNGQLNTEAFF. In DNA, the CDR3 is TGTGCCAGCAATGGACAGCTAAACACTGAAGCTTTCTTT.

This rearrangement joins TRBV2 to TRBJ2-7; 8 bases are shared with TRBD1. CDR1 SNHLY and CDR2 FYNNEI come from the germline V gene. The ends lost 8 bases at V and 6 bases at J; junction bases unmatched: 6. This CDR3 has 12 residues. The DNA for the CDR3 is TGTGCCAGCCCTAGGACAGGGAGCGAGCAGTACTTC. It specifies CASPRTGSEQYF.

The genes are TRBV5-1 and TRBJ1-1; a weak D match, TRBD1 (6 bases). Germline CDR1 is SGHRS and CDR2 is YFSETQ. The CDR3 extends over 14 amino acids. With 2 bases removed from V and 3 bases from J, the gap between germline ends came to 11 bases. CDR3 bases: TGCGCCAGCAGCTTCCAAAGACAGGACACTGAAGCTTTCTTT. This encodes CASSFQRQDTEAFF.

Here the CDR3 reads CASSPRGFSGELFF. DNA of the CDR3: TGTGCCAGCAGCCCCCGGGGATTTTCCGGGGAGCTGTTTTTT. V usage is TRBV9 and J usage is TRBJ2-2; possibly TRBD2 for D (5 bases). The germline gives CDR1 SGDLS, CDR2 YYNGEE. V lost 4 bases and J 6 bases, leaving 13 bases between the germline ends. This CDR3 is 14 amino acids long.

The chain uses TRBV5-4 and TRBJ2-7; a weak D match, TRBD1 (7 bases). Per the germline V gene, CDR1 is SGHNT and CDR2 is YYREEE (reference sequence). With 5 bases removed from V and 4 bases from J, the gap between germline ends came to 16 bases. The CDR3 consists of 14 residues. The CDR3 nucleotides are TGTGCCAGCAGTTGGCGGGACAGAATGTACGAGCAGTACTTC. The encoded protein is CASSWRDRMYEQYF.

This clone has more than one count but fewer than ten. The chain couples TRBV9 to TRBJ2-3; D gene ambiguous. Trimming removed 0 bases from V and 1 base from J, with 3 bases in between. The CDR3 is made up of 13 amino acids. Germline CDR1 and CDR2: SGDLS and YYNGEE. CDR3 sequence: CASSVGGTDTQYF. The CDR3 nucleotides are TGTGCCAGCAGCGTAGGAGGCACAGATACGCAGTATTTT.

This clone was seen a few times. The chain joins TRBV9 to TRBJ2-5, with TRBD2 matching 8 bases. V shed 4 bases, J shed 2 bases, and the junction held 16 bases outside the gene matches. This CDR3 is 18 amino acids long. Germline loops: CDR1 SGDLS, CDR2 YYNGEE. CDR3 sequence: CASSILRREACLQETQYF. DNA for the CDR3: TGTGCCAGCAGCATCTTGCGGCGGGAGGCCTGCTTGCAAGAGACCCAGTACTTC.

The chain has TRBV19 and TRBJ2-7, with TRBD2 matching over 9 bases. The CDR3 sequence is 17 residues long. Unmatched junction bases numbered 11, after V lost 5 bases and J lost 0 bases. Germline CDR1 LNHDA, CDR2 SQIVND (reference sequence). The CDR3 bases are TGTGCCAGTAGTCCATTGGGAGCGGGAGGTGGCTCCTACGAGCAGTACTTC. Translation: CASSPLGAGGGSYEQYF.

V usage is TRBV10-1 and J usage is TRBJ2-7; the match to TRBD1 covers 7 bases. CDR3 length equals 13 residues. Unmatched junction bases numbered 4, after V lost 7 bases and J lost 1 base. The V gene's germline CDR1 is WNHNN and CDR2 SYGVQD (reference sequence). The DNA of the CDR3 is TGCGCCAGCACGGCGACAGGGTCCTACGAGCAGTACTTC. Its translation is CASTATGSYEQYF.